This is a list of T cell receptor beta chains from one sample in a study of blood T cell repertoires in COVID-19. Measured with immunoSEQ multiplex PCR; TCRdb has only the in-frame clones, and not every one. Of 15,000 to 20,000 clones detected, under 95% appear once; the ten largest clones hold approximately 4.3%. Sequencing used peripheral blood. These receptors originate from a man in his sixties with active COVID-19. Each CDR3 is given with its conserved first and last residue. The order of the fields is D gene, clone size, J gene, V gene, CDR3 DNA, CDR3 protein. The D gene is left open where the match is weak. Where a row states a size, it is once, few, many or the class of an expanded clone; other rows omit it.

TRBD1 - TRBJ1-1 TRBV3-1/TRBV3-2 TGTGCCAGCAGCCTTGGGACAGGGGACGGCACTGAAGCTTTCTTT CASSLGTGDGTEAFF
TRBD2 - TRBJ2-7 TRBV6-5 TGTGCCAGCAGGTCCCCGGGAGGGCTCGACGAGCAGTACTTC CASRSPGGLDEQYF
TRBD1 - TRBJ1-6 TRBV27 TGTGCCAGCAGTCTTCAACCGGACAGGCAGACCCTCCACTTT CASSLQPDRQTLHF
- - TRBJ1-2 TRBV25-1 TGTGCCAGCCAAATCTCACCAGGTGGCTACACCTTC CASQISPGGYTF
- - TRBJ2-1 TRBV5-1 TGCGCCAGCAGCTTGGCCGTGCAGGCTCGCTCCTACAATGAGCAGTTCTTC CASSLAVQARSYNEQFF
TRBD2 - TRBJ2-2 TRBV19 TGTGCCAGTTTCGGGACTAGCGGGGGGCTACGGTCTACCGGGGAGCTGTTTTTT CASFGTSGGLRSTGELFF
TRBD2 - TRBJ2-1 TRBV4-1 TGCGCCAGCAGCCAAGGGAGGTCTAGCGGGGGGAGGTACAATGAGCAGTTCTTC CASSQGRSSGGRYNEQFF
TRBD2 - TRBJ2-1 TRBV5-1 TGCGCCAGCACCATCGGGCGGGGGGGCATCGGTGGGCAGTTCTTC CASTIGRGGIGGQFF
TRBD2 - TRBJ2-1 TRBV3-1/TRBV3-2 TGTGCCAGCAGGTCTAGCGGGGAGAGTGAGCAGTTCTTC CASRSSGESEQFF
TRBD2 - TRBJ2-1 TRBV10-1 TGCGCCAGCAGTCCCCCGGGGGGTGAGCAGTTCTTC CASSPPGGEQFF
- - TRBJ1-5 TRBV3-1/TRBV3-2 TGTGCCAGCAGCCGATTCACTGGCCAGGTCCAGCATTTT CASSRFTGQVQHF
- - TRBJ1-5 TRBV28 TGTGCCAGCAGTTTAAATGGTGCCTTACACTGGGAGCAGCCCCAGCATTTT CASSLNGALHWEQPQHF
- once TRBJ1-2 TRBV6-5 TGTGCCAGCAGTTACTCAACGGGGTTTGGCTACACCTTC CASSYSTGFGYTF
- - TRBJ2-1 TRBV7-2 TGTGCCAGCAGCTACCTACCTGCGGGTCGACTCTACAATGAGCAGTTCTTC CASSYLPAGRLYNEQFF
- - TRBJ2-1 TRBV28 TGTGCCAGCAGTACCCAAGGTACTAGGGAGCAGTTCTTC CASSTQGTREQFF
TRBD1 - TRBJ1-2 TRBV2 TGTGCCAGCAGGCCGACGACAGGGGGATATGGCTACACCTTC CASRPTTGGYGYTF
- - TRBJ1-6 TRBV6-5 TGTGCCGGCAATCAGGGTTACGACTATAATTCACCCCTCCACTTT CAGNQGYDYNSPLHF
TRBD2 - TRBJ2-1 TRBV10-2 TGCGCCAGCGGTACTAGCGGGGGAGACAATGAGCAGTTCTTC CASGTSGGDNEQFF
- - TRBJ2-5 TRBV5-1 TGCGCCAGCAGCTCTGGGCAGGGCCAAGAGACCCAGTACTTC CASSSGQGQETQYF
- - TRBJ1-2 TRBV29-1 TGCAGCGTTGTCAGCTATGGCTACACCTTC CSVVSYGYTF
TRBD1 - TRBJ1-2 TRBV10-2 TGCGCCAGCAGCCCTTTGGGGGACAGGGAAGGCTACACCTTC CASSPLGDREGYTF
- - TRBJ1-2 TRBV7-2 TGTGCCAGCACTCGGGAGTTCTCGGGCTACACCTTC CASTREFSGYTF
- once TRBJ1-5 TRBV11-2 TGTGCCAGCAGCTTAACGGGTTATAGCAATCAGCCCCAGCATTTT CASSLTGYSNQPQHF
- - TRBJ1-1 TRBV6-6 TGTGCCAGCAGTTACGAGTCGAAGTGGACTGAAGCTTTCTTT CASSYESKWTEAFF
- - TRBJ1-1 TRBV5-1 TGCGCCAGCAGCTTGGAGCCCGCCACTGAAGCTTTCTTT CASSLEPATEAFF
- - TRBJ2-3 TRBV2 TGTGCCAGCACTATCCACAGCGATACGCAGTATTTT CASTIHSDTQYF
- few TRBJ2-1 TRBV6-5 TGTGCCAGCAGTTGGGGGGACTCCAGTAGCAATGAGCAGTTCTTC CASSWGDSSSNEQFF
TRBD2 - TRBJ2-5 TRBV2 TGTGCCAGCTTAGCGGGGAACCAAGAGACCCAGTACTTC CASLAGNQETQYF
TRBD1 - TRBJ2-2 TRBV11-2 TGTGCCTGCGGTTTGGGACAGGGGAACACCGGGGAGCTGTTTTTT CACGLGQGNTGELFF
TRBD1 - TRBJ1-5 TRBV19 TGTGCCAGTATCCCAGGGGGAGGCGGCAATCAGCCCCAGCATTTT CASIPGGGGNQPQHF
TRBD2 - TRBJ2-1 TRBV11-2 TGTGCCAGCAGCGAGGGACTAGCGGGGGGCTCCTACAATGAGCAGTTCTTC CASSEGLAGGSYNEQFF
- - TRBJ1-1 TRBV7-9 TGTGCCAGCAGCTTAGGGTATGGGACTGGAGCTTTCTTT CASSLGYGTGAFF
TRBD1 - TRBJ2-2 TRBV24-1 TGTGCCACCAGTAGTGTCGGACAGGGGGCGCGTACCGGGGAGCTGTTTTTT CATSSVGQGARTGELFF
TRBD2 - TRBJ2-7 TRBV7-9 TGTGCCAGCAGCTTAGTAACTAGCGGGGGGCACATTAACGAGCAGTACTTC CASSLVTSGGHINEQYF
- - TRBJ2-7 TRBV5-1 TGCGCCAGCAGCTTGTATGTGGTTAGTTACGAGCAGTACTTC CASSLYVVSYEQYF
TRBD2 - TRBJ2-3 TRBV7-3 TGTGCCAGCAGCCGATGGACTAGACGGGCAGATACGCAGTATTTT CASSRWTRRADTQYF
- few TRBJ2-5 TRBV4-1 TGCGCCAGCAGCCAAGGTTTGGGGAGAGAGACCCAGTACTTC CASSQGLGRETQYF
- - TRBJ2-4 TRBV12-3/TRBV12-4 TGTGCCAGCAGTTTGGTACAGTTGGACATTCAGTACTTC CASSLVQLDIQYF
TRBD2 - TRBJ2-7 TRBV7-3 TGTGCCAGCAGCTTAACTAGCGGGGGAGCTTACGAGCAGTACTTC CASSLTSGGAYEQYF
- - TRBJ2-3 TRBV19 TGTGCCAGTACCAAAAGGGGGGGGAGCACAGATACGCAGTATTTT CASTKRGGSTDTQYF
TRBD2 - TRBJ2-2 TRBV7-8 TGTGCCAGCAGCTTATCTAGCGGGGGGCTCACCGGGGAGCTGTTTTTT CASSLSSGGLTGELFF
- - TRBJ2-1 TRBV11-3 TGTGCCAGCAGCTCCGACAGCAATGAGCAGTTCTTC CASSSDSNEQFF
TRBD1 - TRBJ2-1 TRBV10-3 TGTGCCATCAGCAGTCCTCACAGGGGGTCCTACAATGAGCAGTTCTTC CAISSPHRGSYNEQFF